This T cell receptor (beta chain) was found in a study of cytotoxic CD8 clonotypes in ibrutinib-treated CLL (dated by TCRdb to about 2021). Concerning the study at large: The cohort had ten to twelve relapsed/refractory and 15 treatment-naive patients; approximately 17 were IGHV unmutated. Partial responses were observed in around 25 patients and complete responses in 2; after a median follow-up of around 68 months, remission was maintained in approximately 14 patients and progression was observed in approximately 12. The response samples were drawn at a median of approximately 11 months into treatment, with a range of roughly 6 to 40 months. An average of around 250,000 productive templates and tens of thousands of productive rearrangements was obtained per sample. Of the roughly 81 people in the trial, around 26 had longitudinal samples available. Cryopreserved peripheral blood mononuclear cells were obtained before treatment, at response, and at either sustained remission or disease progression. Every remission and progressive disease sample was obtained while ibrutinib was still being received by the patients.

On a MiSeq, deep resolution sequencing aimed for a depth between 1 in 1 million and 1 in 200,000 T cells, with each clonotype covered approximately 10x on average. TCR beta libraries were generated with the immunoSEQ hsTCRB Kit. As for the original processing: ImmunoSEQ Data Assistant and ImmunoSEQ Analyzer were used for data analysis, and V, D and J genes were assigned according to IMGT definitions. Clonality, which ranges from 0 to 1, was calculated by subtracting the normalized Shannon entropy of productive rearrangement frequencies from one. Only overrepresented clonotypes making up at least 0.05% of the repertoire of each patient were included in the public clonotype analysis. Repertoires from about a dozen age-matched healthy donors in immuneACCESS were used as clonality controls. Imported from immuneACCESS, the table was reduced by TCRdb to in-frame sequences with V and J called. These copies leave out some clones; in studies compared against another copy, an unresolved V gene accounts for under half, and the cause of the remainder is not known. V, J and clone size derive from that table, while D and trimming were established from the DNA sequence. A total of about 29,000 clones appear in this sample, over 75% of them only once. The ten largest clones add up to approximately 8.2% of the sample.

Explained via the paper, the time point label denotes: roughly 2 years on ibrutinib. For TCR beta library preparation, roughly 2.1 micrograms of genomic DNA was extracted from cryopreserved PBMCs. Longitudinal blood samples from CLL patients receiving ibrutinib monotherapy were subjected to high-throughput TCR beta sequencing. The patients took part in an open-label, single-center phase 2 trial of ibrutinib monotherapy. A note on this clone: The target of this receptor is not known. No base-level quality is on record; no much larger clone is a single base apart.

Paper-wide results and their limitations: Sustained-remission and progressing patients did not have matched sampling times, and lymph node repertoires were not examined. Public clonotypes were found to be uncommon and were observed to contract or remain stable during treatment; the increase in clonality was shown to reflect expansion of private clonotypes at ibrutinib response. Baseline clonality exceeded that of age-matched healthy donors and correlated strongly with circulating CD8+ T-cell counts. Clonality increased at ibrutinib response, stayed stable in sustained remission, and fell back toward baseline at progression.

For CDR1 and CDR2, the germline V gene (reference sequence) lists LNHDA and SQIVND. Trimming at the junction amounts to 11 bases on V and 2 bases on J, and the germline ends lie 15 bases apart. Its CDR3 holds 13 amino acids, cysteine through phenylalanine. Of the read, only the CDR3 DNA is kept; its 39 bases are in frame from base 1. The rearranged chain carries TRBV19 and TRBJ1-1; the D gene lacks a confident call. The starting material was PBMCs, obtained after 24 months of ibrutinib treatment. The clonotype comes from a human donor with chronic lymphocytic leukemia. The CDR3 amino acid sequence is: CACSGRVNTEAFF. At the DNA level, the sequence is TGTGCCTGCAGCGGGAGGGTTAACACTGAAGCTTTCTTT. The variable domain in full, with residues beyond the CDR3 obtained from the reference TRBV19 and TRBJ1-1 genes, is DGGITQSPKYLFRKEGQNVTLSCEQNLNHDAMYWYRQDPGQGLRLIYYSQIVNDFQKGDIAEGYSVSREKKESFPLTVTSAQKNPTAFYLCACSGRVNTEAFFGQGTRLTVV.